This T cell receptor (beta chain) came from a study of beta chain features in type 1 diabetes. Donors underwent one heparinised blood draw, around 120 mL on average. All sorted populations exceeded 98% purity. CDR1 and CDR2 (germline): SGHDN, FVKESK. The junction had 12 bases not matched to a gene; V was cut back by 0 bases and J by 12 bases. CDR3 length: 17 amino acids. This clone was counted only a few times. Every isolated RNA sample was fully reverse transcribed, so sequencing captured expressed TCRB transcripts. Sequenced by immunoSEQ multiplex PCR; TCRdb stores in-frame clones only, minus some. This table has 350,000 to 450,000 clones, more than 13% appearing once.

This clonotype was obtained from a woman between 18 and 29 years old in good health. The sample taken for sequencing was naive CD4+ T cells from blood. The chain carries TRBV14 and TRBJ2-1; 12 bases are shared with TRBD2. The CDR3 reads CASSQDRGTSGPSWQFF. The CDR3 region has the DNA TGTGCCAGCAGCCAAGATCGAGGGACTAGCGGGCCTTCATGGCAGTTCTTC.